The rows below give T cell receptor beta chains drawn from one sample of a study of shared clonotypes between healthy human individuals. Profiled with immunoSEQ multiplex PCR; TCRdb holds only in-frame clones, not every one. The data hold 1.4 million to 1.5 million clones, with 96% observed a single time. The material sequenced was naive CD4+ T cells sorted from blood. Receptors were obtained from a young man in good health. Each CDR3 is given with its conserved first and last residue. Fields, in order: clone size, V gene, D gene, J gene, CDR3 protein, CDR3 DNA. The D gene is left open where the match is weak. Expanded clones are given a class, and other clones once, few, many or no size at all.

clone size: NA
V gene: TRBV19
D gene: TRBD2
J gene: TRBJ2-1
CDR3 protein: CASSGAGARGNEQFF
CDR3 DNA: TGTGCCAGTAGCGGAGCGGGGGCTCGGGGCAATGAGCAGTTCTTC

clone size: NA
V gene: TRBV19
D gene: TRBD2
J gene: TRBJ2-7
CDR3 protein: CASSIYRSRTSGTPYEQYF
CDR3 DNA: TGTGCCAGTAGTATTTATCGTTCTCGGACTAGCGGGACCCCCTACGAGCAGTACTTC

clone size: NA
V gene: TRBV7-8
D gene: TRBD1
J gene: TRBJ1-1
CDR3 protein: CASSRDRGRVNTEAFF
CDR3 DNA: TGTGCCAGCAGCCGGGACAGGGGTCGGGTGAACACTGAAGCTTTCTTT

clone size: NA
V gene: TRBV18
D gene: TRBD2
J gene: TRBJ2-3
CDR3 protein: CASSPLAGGLGTDTQYF
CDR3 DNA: TGTGCCAGCTCACCCCTAGCGGGAGGGCTGGGCACAGATACGCAGTATTTT

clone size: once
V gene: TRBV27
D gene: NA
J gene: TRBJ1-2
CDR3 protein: CASSLTRGFPSYGYTF
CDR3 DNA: TGTGCCAGCAGTTTAACTAGGGGGTTCCCATCCTATGGCTACACCTTC

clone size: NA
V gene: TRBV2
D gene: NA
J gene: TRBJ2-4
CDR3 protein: CASSGELVSKNIQYF
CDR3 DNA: TGTGCCAGCAGTGGGGAGCTAGTCTCCAAAAACATTCAGTACTTC

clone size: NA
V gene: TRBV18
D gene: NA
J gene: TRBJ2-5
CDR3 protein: CASSPSQGQVAQETQYF
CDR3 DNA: TGTGCCAGCTCACCAAGTCAGGGACAAGTAGCCCAAGAGACCCAGTACTTC

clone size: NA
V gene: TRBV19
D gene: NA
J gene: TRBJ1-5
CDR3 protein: CASSILGTTGDGNQPQHF
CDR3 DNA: TGTGCCAGTAGTATTTTGGGGACGACAGGTGATGGAAATCAGCCCCAGCATTTT

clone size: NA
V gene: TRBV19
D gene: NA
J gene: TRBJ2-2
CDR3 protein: CATRIGQNTGELFF
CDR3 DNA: TGTGCCACCCGCATCGGACAGAACACCGGGGAGCTGTTTTTT

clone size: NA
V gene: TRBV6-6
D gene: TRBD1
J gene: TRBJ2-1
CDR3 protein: CASSYRGQGARDEQFF
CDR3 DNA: TGTGCCAGCAGTTACCGCGGACAGGGGGCGCGCGATGAGCAGTTCTTC

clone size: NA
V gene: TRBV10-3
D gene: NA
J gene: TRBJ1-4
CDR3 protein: CAISDHQGANEKLFF
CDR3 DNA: TGTGCCATCAGTGACCATCAGGGAGCTAATGAAAAACTGTTTTTT

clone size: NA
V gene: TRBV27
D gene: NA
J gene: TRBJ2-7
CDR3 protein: CASSPGTYEQYF
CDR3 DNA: TGTGCCAGCAGCCCGGGAACCTACGAGCAGTACTTC

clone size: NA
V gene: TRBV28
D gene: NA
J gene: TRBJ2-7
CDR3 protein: CASTPAGLVPEQYF
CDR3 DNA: TGTGCCAGCACCCCGGCGGGTCTAGTTCCCGAGCAGTACTTC

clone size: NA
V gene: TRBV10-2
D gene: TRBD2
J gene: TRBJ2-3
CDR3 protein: CASSEGGRGYTQYF
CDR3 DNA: TGCGCCAGCAGTGAAGGCGGGAGGGGATATACGCAGTATTTT

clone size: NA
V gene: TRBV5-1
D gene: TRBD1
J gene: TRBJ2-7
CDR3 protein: CASSPGNRGRFLHEQYF
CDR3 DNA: TGCGCCAGCAGCCCAGGGAACAGGGGTCGTTTTTTGCACGAGCAGTACTTC

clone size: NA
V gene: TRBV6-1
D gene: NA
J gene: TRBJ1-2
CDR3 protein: CASSETYNYGYTF
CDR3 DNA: TGTGCCAGCAGTGAGACTTATAACTATGGCTACACCTTC

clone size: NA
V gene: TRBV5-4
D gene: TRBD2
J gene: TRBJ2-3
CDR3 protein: CASSDGAGVTDTQYF
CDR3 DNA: TGTGCCAGCAGCGATGGTGCGGGAGTCACAGATACGCAGTATTTT

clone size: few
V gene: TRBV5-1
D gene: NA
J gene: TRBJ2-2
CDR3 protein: CASSRGSTGELFF
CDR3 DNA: TGCGCCAGCAGCAGGGGTTCTACCGGGGAGCTGTTTTTT

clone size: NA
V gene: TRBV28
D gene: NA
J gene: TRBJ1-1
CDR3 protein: CASSFPPTEAFF
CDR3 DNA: TGTGCCAGCAGTTTTCCCCCCACTGAAGCTTTCTTT

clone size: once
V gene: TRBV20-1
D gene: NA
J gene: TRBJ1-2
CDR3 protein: CSALGNRYTF
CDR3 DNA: TGCAGTGCTCTCGGCAATCGCTACACCTTC

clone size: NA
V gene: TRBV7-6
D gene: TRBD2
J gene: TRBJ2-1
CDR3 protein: CASSLGTGGQTYNEQFF
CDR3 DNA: TGTGCCAGCAGCTTAGGGACGGGAGGGCAAACCTACAATGAGCAGTTCTTC

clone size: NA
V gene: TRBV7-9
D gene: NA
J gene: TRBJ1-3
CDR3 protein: CASSFEETGNTIYF
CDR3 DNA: TGTGCCAGCAGCTTCGAGGAAACTGGAAACACCATATATTTT

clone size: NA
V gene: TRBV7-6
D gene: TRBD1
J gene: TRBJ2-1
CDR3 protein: CASSFRVRDRDNEQFF
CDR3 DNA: TGTGCCAGCAGCTTCCGAGTTCGGGACAGGGACAATGAGCAGTTCTTC

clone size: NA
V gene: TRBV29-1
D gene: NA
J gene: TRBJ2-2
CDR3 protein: CSVEVTGTNTGELFF
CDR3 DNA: TGCAGCGTTGAAGTCACAGGGACCAACACCGGGGAGCTGTTTTTT

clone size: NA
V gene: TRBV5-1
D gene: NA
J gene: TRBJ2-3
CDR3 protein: CASSRGTDTQYF
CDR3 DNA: TGCGCCAGCAGCCGAGGCACAGATACGCAGTATTTT

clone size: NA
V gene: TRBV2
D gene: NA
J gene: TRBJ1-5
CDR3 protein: CASRIPSQPQHF
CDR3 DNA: TGTGCCAGCAGGATCCCGAGTCAGCCCCAGCATTTT

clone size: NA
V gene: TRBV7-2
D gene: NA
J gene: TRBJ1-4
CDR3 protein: CASRGILANEKLFF
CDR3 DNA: TGTGCCAGCAGGGGCATCTTGGCTAATGAAAAACTGTTTTTT

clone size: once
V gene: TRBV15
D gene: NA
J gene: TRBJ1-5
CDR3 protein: CATSPEIVRVPQPQHF
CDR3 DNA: TGTGCCACCAGCCCAGAGATCGTTAGGGTTCCCCAGCCCCAGCATTTT

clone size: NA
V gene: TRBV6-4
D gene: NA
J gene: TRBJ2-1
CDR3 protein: CASSDSWARNEQFF
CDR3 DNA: TGTGCCAGCAGTGACTCATGGGCTAGGAATGAGCAGTTCTTC

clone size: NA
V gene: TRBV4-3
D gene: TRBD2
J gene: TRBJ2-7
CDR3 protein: CASSHVSGRATYEQYF
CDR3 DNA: TGCGCCAGCAGCCACGTTAGCGGGAGGGCAACCTACGAGCAGTACTTC

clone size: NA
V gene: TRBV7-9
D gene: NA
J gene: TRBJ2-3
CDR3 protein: CASSLAGVDTQYF
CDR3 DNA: TGTGCCAGCAGCTTAGCCGGGGTAGATACGCAGTATTTT

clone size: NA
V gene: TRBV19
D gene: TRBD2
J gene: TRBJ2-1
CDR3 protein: CASSTALAGLGVNEQFF
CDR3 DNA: TGTGCCAGTAGTACCGCCTTAGCGGGCTTAGGGGTCAATGAGCAGTTCTTC

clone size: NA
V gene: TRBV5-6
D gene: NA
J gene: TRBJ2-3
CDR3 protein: CASAPGTDTQYF
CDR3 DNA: TGTGCCAGCGCTCCAGGGACAGATACGCAGTATTTT

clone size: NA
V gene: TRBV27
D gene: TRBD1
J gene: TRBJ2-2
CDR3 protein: CASSFRLRDRATGELFF
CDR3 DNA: TGTGCCAGCAGTTTTCGTCTCCGGGACAGGGCCACCGGGGAGCTGTTTTTT

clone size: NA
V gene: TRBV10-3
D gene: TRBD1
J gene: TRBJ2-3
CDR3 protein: CAISAVRTGEADTQYF
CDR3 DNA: TGTGCCATCAGTGCAGTAAGGACAGGGGAAGCAGATACGCAGTATTTT

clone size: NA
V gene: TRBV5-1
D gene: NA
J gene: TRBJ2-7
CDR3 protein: CASSLAPTGTYEQYF
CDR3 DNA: TGCGCCAGCAGCTTGGCCCCTACAGGCACCTACGAGCAGTACTTC

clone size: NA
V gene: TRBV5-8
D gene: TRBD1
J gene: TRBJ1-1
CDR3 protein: CASTITGGMTEAFF
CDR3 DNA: TGTGCCAGCACGATAACAGGGGGAATGACTGAAGCTTTCTTT

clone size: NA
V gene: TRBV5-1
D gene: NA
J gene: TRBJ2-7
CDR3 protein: CASSLGGPSYEQYF
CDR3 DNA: TGCGCCAGCAGCTTGGGGGGACCGAGCTACGAGCAGTACTTC

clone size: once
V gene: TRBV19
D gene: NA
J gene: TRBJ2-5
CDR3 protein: CASSPGYQETQYF
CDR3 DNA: TGTGCCAGTAGTCCCGGGTACCAAGAGACCCAGTACTTC

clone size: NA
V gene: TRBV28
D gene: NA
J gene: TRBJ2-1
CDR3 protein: CASSSLAGSLRPEQFF
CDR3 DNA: TGTGCCAGCAGTTCCTTGGCGGGATCGCTTCGGCCTGAGCAGTTCTTC

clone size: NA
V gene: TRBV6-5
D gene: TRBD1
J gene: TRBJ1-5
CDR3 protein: CASSDRGDQPQHF
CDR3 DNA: TGTGCCAGTTCGGACAGGGGCGATCAGCCCCAGCATTTT

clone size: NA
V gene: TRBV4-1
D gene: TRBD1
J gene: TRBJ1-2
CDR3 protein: CASSQEGRGRVANYGYTF
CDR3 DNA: TGCGCCAGCAGCCAAGAGGGCAGGGGGCGCGTGGCTAACTATGGCTACACCTTC

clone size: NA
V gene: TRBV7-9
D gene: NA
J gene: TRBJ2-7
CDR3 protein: CASSPIAVPFEQYF
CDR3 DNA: TGTGCCAGCAGCCCAATCGCGGTCCCCTTTGAGCAGTACTTC

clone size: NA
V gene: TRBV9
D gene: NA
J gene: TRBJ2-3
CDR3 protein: CASSVRGAADTQYF
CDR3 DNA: TGTGCCAGCAGCGTTCGGGGGGCGGCAGATACGCAGTATTTT

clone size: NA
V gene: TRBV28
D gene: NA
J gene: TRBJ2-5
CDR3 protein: CASSLLLRTQYF
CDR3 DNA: TGTGCCAGCAGTTTACTACTTAGGACCCAGTACTTC

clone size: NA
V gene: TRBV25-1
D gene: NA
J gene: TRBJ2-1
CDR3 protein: CASSTPNYNEQFF
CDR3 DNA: TGTGCCAGCAGTACACCTAATTACAATGAGCAGTTCTTC